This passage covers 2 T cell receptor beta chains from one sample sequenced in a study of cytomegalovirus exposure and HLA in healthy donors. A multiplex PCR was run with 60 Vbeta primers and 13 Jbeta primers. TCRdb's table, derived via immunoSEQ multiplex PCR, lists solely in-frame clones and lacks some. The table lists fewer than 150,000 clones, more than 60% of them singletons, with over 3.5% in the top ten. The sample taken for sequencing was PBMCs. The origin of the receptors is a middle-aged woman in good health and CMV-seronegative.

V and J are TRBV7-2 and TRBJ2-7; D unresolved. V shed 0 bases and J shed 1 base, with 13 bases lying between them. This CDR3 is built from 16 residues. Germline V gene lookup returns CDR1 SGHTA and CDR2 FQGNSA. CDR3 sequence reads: CASSLALGQLSYEQYF. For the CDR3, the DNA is TGTGCCAGCAGCTTAGCGCTGGGCCAGCTTTCCTACGAGCAGTACTTC.

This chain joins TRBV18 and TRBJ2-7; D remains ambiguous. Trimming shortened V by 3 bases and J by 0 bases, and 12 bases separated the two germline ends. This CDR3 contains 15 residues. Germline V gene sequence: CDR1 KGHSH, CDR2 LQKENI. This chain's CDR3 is CASSPQRSTSYEQYF. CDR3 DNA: TGTGCCAGCTCACCCCAACGGAGCACCTCCTACGAGCAGTACTTC.